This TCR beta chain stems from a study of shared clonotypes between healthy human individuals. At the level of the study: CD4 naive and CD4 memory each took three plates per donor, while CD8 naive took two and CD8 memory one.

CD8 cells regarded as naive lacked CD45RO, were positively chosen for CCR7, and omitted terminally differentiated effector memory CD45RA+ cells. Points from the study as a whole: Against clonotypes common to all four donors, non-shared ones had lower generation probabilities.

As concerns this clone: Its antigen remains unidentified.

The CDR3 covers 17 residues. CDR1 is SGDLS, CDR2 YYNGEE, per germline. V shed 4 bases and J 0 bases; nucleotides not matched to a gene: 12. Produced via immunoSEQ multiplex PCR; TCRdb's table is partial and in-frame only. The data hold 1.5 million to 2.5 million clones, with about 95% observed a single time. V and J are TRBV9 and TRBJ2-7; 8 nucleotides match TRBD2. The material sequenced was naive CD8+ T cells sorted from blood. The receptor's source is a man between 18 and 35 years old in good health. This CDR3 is CASSSPRGGASSYEQYF. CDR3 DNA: TGTGCCAGCAGCTCACCCCGGGGGGGGGCCAGCTCCTACGAGCAGTACTTC.